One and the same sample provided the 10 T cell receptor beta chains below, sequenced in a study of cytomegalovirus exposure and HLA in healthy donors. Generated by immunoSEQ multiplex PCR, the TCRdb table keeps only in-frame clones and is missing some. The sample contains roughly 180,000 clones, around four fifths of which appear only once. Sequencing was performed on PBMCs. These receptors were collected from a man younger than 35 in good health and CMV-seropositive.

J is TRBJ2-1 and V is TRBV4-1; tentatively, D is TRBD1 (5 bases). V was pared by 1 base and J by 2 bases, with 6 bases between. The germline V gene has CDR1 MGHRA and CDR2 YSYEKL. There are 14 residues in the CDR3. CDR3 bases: TGCGCCAGCAGCCAAGGGGGCACCTACAATGAGCAGTTCTTC. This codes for CASSQGGTYNEQFF.

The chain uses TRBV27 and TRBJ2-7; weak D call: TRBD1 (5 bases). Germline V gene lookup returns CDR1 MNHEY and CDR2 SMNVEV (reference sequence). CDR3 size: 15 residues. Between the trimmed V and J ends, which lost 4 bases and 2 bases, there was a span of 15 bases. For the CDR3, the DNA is TGTGCCAGCAGTTCTCCGACGGTGGGGCCCTACGAGCAGTACTTC. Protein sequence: CASSSPTVGPYEQYF.

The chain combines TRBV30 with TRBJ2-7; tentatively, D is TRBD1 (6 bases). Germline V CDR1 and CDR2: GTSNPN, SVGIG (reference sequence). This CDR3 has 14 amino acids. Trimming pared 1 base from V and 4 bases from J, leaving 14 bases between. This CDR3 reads CAWSGNWGLYEQYF. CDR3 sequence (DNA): TGTGCCTGGAGTGGTAATTGGGGGCTATACGAGCAGTACTTC.

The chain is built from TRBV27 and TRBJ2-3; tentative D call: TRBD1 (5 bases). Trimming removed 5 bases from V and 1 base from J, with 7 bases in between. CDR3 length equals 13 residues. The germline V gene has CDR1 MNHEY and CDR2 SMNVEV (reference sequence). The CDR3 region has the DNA TGTGCCAGCAGTCCCAGGGGCACAGATACGCAGTATTTT. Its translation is CASSPRGTDTQYF.

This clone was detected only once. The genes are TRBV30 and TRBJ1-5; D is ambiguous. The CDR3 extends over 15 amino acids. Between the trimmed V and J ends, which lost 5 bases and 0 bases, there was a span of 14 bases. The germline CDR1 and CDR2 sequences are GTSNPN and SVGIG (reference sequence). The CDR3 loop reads CAWVPPLYSNQPQHF. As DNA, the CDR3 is TGTGCCTGGGTCCCTCCGTTATATAGCAATCAGCCCCAGCATTTT.

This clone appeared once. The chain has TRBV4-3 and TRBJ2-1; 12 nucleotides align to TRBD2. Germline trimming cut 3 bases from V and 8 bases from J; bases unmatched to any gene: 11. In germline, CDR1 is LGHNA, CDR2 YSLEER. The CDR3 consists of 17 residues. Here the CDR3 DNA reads TGCGCCAGCAGCCAGGAAGGACTAGCGGGGCCTCTTGATGAGCAGTTCTTC. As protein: CASSQEGLAGPLDEQFF.

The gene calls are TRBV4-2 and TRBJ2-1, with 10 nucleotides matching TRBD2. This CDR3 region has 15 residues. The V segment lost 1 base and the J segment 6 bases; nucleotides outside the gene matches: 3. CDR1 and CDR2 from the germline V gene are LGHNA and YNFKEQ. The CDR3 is CASSQASGRANEQFF. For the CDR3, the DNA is TGTGCCAGCAGCCAAGCCAGCGGGAGGGCCAATGAGCAGTTCTTC.

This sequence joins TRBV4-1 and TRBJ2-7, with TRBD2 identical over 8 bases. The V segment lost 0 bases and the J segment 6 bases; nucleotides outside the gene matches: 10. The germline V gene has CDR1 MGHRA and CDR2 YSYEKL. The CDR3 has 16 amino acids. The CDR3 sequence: CASSQDTQAGVSEQYF. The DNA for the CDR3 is TGCGCCAGCAGCCAAGATACACAAGCGGGAGTAAGCGAGCAGTACTTC.

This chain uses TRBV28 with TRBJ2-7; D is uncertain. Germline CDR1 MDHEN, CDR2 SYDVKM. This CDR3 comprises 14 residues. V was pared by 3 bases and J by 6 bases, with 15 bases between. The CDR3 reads CASSFIGRVGEQYF. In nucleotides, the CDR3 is TGTGCCAGCAGTTTTATAGGTCGGGTGGGCGAGCAGTACTTC.

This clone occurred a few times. The CDR3 region is CASSPPGQYYGYTF. CDR3 nucleotide sequence: TGCGCCAGCAGCCCCCCAGGACAATACTATGGCTACACCTTC. The chain is built from TRBV4-1 and TRBJ1-2, with a weak D call TRBD1 (5 bases). Germline V gene data show CDR1 as MGHRA and CDR2 as YSYEKL. Trimming stripped 4 bases from V and 3 bases from J, with 12 bases between. This CDR3 has 14 residues.